These 22 T cell receptor beta chains were all obtained from the same sample, sequenced in a study of T cells in Graves' hyperthyroidism and ophthalmopathy. Amplification of TCR beta CDR3 regions was performed using RNA transcripts as template. The HTBI primer set drove a first-round RT-PCR of the TCR CDR3. TCRdb recomputed calls from the multiplex PCR reads with MiXCR, one row per CDR3 protein. The sample yields under 550,000 distinct CDR3 sequences, approximately 13% seen once. Material for sequencing was blood. Receptor source: a woman aged 18-29 years with Graves' hyperthyroidism.

V and J are TRBV6-1 and TRBJ2-2; D is undetermined. The germline V gene has CDR1 MNHNS and CDR2 SASEGT. V was shortened by 6 bases and J by 1 base, with 6 bases between the two germline ends. This CDR3 region has 13 residues. The chain's CDR3 is CASRQKNTGELFF. The DNA for the CDR3 is TGTGCCAGCAGACAAAAGAACACCGGGGAGCTGTTTTTT.

The V gene is TRBV5-4, the J gene TRBJ2-1, with a weak D call TRBD2 (6 bases). The CDR3 totals 15 residues. With 4 bases removed from V and 7 bases from J, the gap between germline ends came to 18 bases. Germline assignment: CDR1 SGHNT and CDR2 YYREEE (reference sequence). DNA for the CDR3: TGTGCCAGCAGCCCGGCGGGGCTAGCGAGGAATGAGCAGTTCTTC. Amino acid sequence: CASSPAGLARNEQFF.

The chain recombines TRBV6-1 with TRBJ1-2, with D unclear. This CDR3 is built from 13 residues. Trimming removed 5 bases from V and 4 bases from J, with 11 bases in between. CDR1 is MNHNS, CDR2 SASEGT, per germline. CDR3 loop: CASSSYSLYGYTF. The CDR3 DNA follows: TGTGCCAGCAGTTCCTACAGCCTCTATGGCTACACCTTC.

This clonotype was seen repeatedly, ten times or more. The V call is TRBV3-1, the J call TRBJ1-3; D may be TRBD1 (5 bases). CDR1 and CDR2 (germline): LGHDT, YNNKEL (reference sequence). This CDR3 spans 16 amino acids. The ends were cut back, 4 bases at V and 2 bases at J, with 15 bases in the middle. CDR3 residues: CASSLRAGPTGNTIYF. DNA of the CDR3: TGTGCCAGCAGCCTACGGGCAGGGCCTACTGGAAACACCATATATTTT.

This clonotype was found a few times. Possible read error: a much larger clone is one base away. This likely comes from a read error, as the CDR3 has no conserved phenylalanine or tryptophan at its end. The genes are TRBV27 and TRBJ2-5, with 9 bases lining up with TRBD2. The CDR3 loop spans 17 amino acids. Looked up from germline, CDR1 is MNHEY and CDR2 is SMNVEV (reference sequence). The V and J ends lost 2 bases and 4 bases, in that order; junction bases with no gene match: 11. CDR3 residues: CASSLIVAGGPSETQYL. CDR3 in DNA: TGTGCCAGCAGTTTAATTGTTGCGGGAGGGCCGTCAGAGACCCAGTACCTC.

This clonotype was counted a few times. Mismatch with germline at one junction end may stem from a read error. The rearrangement joins TRBV12-3 or TRBV12-4 to TRBJ2-3; 11 bases map to TRBD2. CDR3 length: 15 residues. CDR3 region: CASSVAGGYTDTQYF. DNA for the CDR3: TGTGCCAGCAGTGTAGCGGGAGGGTACACAGATACGCAGTATTTT.

This clonotype turned up a few times. The genes are TRBV25-1 and TRBJ1-2, with D maybe TRBD1 (6 bases). The germline gives CDR1 MGHDK, CDR2 SYGVNS. The CDR3 is made up of 15 amino acids. V shed 3 bases and J shed 3 bases, with 14 bases lying between them. The CDR3 spells CASSDTGRAHYGYTF. The DNA for the CDR3 is TGTGCCAGCAGTGATACAGGGAGAGCACACTATGGCTACACCTTC.

This clonotype was recorded many times. The genes are TRBV2 and TRBJ1-4; D uncertain. Deletions cut 8 bases from V and 8 bases from J, with 12 bases between. This CDR3 spans 12 amino acids. The germline gives CDR1 SNHLY, CDR2 FYNNEI. This CDR3 is CASVGVEEKLFF. The DNA for the CDR3 is TGTGCCAGCGTTGGGGTGGAAGAAAAACTGTTTTTT. Full variable domain (rest looked up from reference TRBV2 and TRBJ1-4): EPEVTQTPSHQVTQMGQEVILRCVPISNHLYFYWYRQILGQKVEFLVSFYNNEISEKSEIFDDQFSVERPDGSNFTLKIRSTKLEDSAMYFCASVGVEEKLFFGSGTQLSVL.

In its sample, this clonotype was seen a few times. The rearrangement uses TRBV28 and TRBJ1-4, with D possibly matching TRBD1 (6 bases). The germline V and J ends were trimmed by 10 bases and 7 bases, with 16 bases remaining between them. CDR1 is MDHEN, CDR2 SYDVKM, per germline. The CDR3 length is 13 residues. This CDR3 is CATEQGEGEKLFF. The DNA for the CDR3 is TGTGCCACCGAACAGGGTGAGGGTGAAAAACTGTTTTTT.

There are a few counts of this clonotype. The chain has TRBV20-1 and TRBJ2-1; D might be TRBD1 or TRBD2, each matching 6 bases. V shed 6 bases and J shed 7 bases, with 25 bases lying between them. CDR1 DFQATT and CDR2 SNEGSKA come from the germline V gene (reference sequence). The CDR3 totals 16 residues. CDR3 region: CSAPAQGLYLKNEQFF. The CDR3 DNA sequence: TGCAGTGCCCCGGCACAGGGACTGTATCTGAAGAATGAGCAGTTCTTC.

The sample holds many counts of this clonotype. The CDR3 DNA reads as TGTGCCAGCAGTCGAGGGCTGGGCCGCGTAGATGGCTACACCTTC. It specifies CASSRGLGRVDGYTF. The chain couples TRBV2 to TRBJ1-2; D is ambiguous. The V gene's germline CDR1 is SNHLY and CDR2 FYNNEI. The CDR3 consists of 15 residues. V was cut by 5 bases and J by 6 bases, with 19 bases left in between.

The table lists this clonotype with many counts. The rearrangement uses TRBV28 and TRBJ1-5, with 12 bases identical to TRBD1. V dropped 7 bases and J dropped 0; count of bases not matched to a gene: 10. The V gene's germline CDR1 is MDHEN and CDR2 SYDVKM. The CDR3 loop spans 18 amino acids. CDR3 nucleotide sequence: TGTGCCAGCACTCCCTGGGACAGGGGGCAGGATAGCAATCAGCCCCAGCATTTT. Translation gives CASTPWDRGQDSNQPQHF.

Ten or more counts support this clonotype. The rearrangement uses TRBV12-3 or TRBV12-4 and TRBJ1-6; weak D call: TRBD1 (5 bases). V shed 2 bases and J shed 6 bases, with 8 bases lying between them. CDR3 size: 14 residues. The CDR3 here is CASSLQGPNSPLHF. The CDR3, as DNA: TGTGCCAGCAGTTTACAGGGTCCTAATTCACCCCTCCACTTT.

This clonotype was seen repeatedly, ten times or more. This chain joins TRBV9 and TRBJ2-1, with TRBD1 matching over 7 bases. J was trimmed by 10 bases and V by 3 bases; bases with no gene match: 16. Germline V CDR1 and CDR2: SGDLS, YYNGEE. This CDR3 has 16 amino acids. CDR3 nucleotide sequence: TGTGCCAGCAGCGCGCCGGCCGAGACAGGGATAGGGGAGCAGTTCTTC. Translated, it gives CASSAPAETGIGEQFF. Using reference TRBV9 and TRBJ2-1 for the parts outside the CDR3, the full variable domain is DSGVTQTPKHLITATGQRVTLRCSPRSGDLSVYWYQQSLDQGLQFLIQYYNGEERAKGNILERFSAQQFPDLHSELNLSSLELGDSALYFCASSAPAETGIGEQFFGPGTRLTVL.

This clonotype was recorded only once. The chain is built from TRBV7-2 and TRBJ1-5; the D gene is possibly TRBD1 (5 bases). Germline V lookup: CDR1 SGHTA, CDR2 FQGNSA. Trimming took off 5 bases at V and 0 bases at J, with 14 bases between the two ends. CDR3 length: 16 amino acids. CDR3 DNA: TGTGCCAGCAGCCGGAGTGGGGGAAATAGCAATCAGCCCCAGCATTTT. This codes for CASSRSGGNSNQPQHF.

This clonotype was seen a few times. V gene TRBV4-2 combines with J gene TRBJ2-1; 12 bases align to TRBD2. The V and J ends lost 1 base and 5 bases, in that order; junction bases with no gene match: 0. The CDR3 sequence is 15 residues long. Germline CDR1 LGHNA, CDR2 YNFKEQ. The CDR3 sequence: CASSQGTSGDNEQFF. In DNA form, the CDR3 reads TGTGCCAGCAGCCAAGGGACTAGCGGGGACAATGAGCAGTTCTTC.

This clonotype was observed many times. The V call is TRBV20-1, the J call TRBJ2-1, with 13 bases identical to TRBD2. Germline V CDR1 and CDR2: DFQATT, SNEGSKA (reference sequence). The CDR3 totals 13 residues. V gave up 4 bases and J gave up 9 bases; unmatched junction bases: 3. The chain's CDR3 is CSAITSGRVEQFF. The CDR3 DNA reads TGCAGTGCTATTACTAGCGGGAGGGTTGAGCAGTTCTTC.

In this sample, this clonotype turned up a few times. The J gene is TRBJ1-5, the V gene TRBV4-2; D is unclear. There are 14 residues in the CDR3. The germline V gene encodes CDR1 LGHNA and CDR2 YNFKEQ. The V end lost 5 bases, the J end lost 3 bases, and 11 bases lay between the germline ends. CDR3 DNA: TGTGCCAGCAGCGATGACGGAATCAATCAGCCCCAGCATTTT. This codes for CASSDDGINQPQHF.

This clonotype was recorded many times. The chain links TRBV6-1 to TRBJ1-4; possibly TRBD1 for D (5 bases). Trimming pared 2 bases from V and 8 bases from J, leaving 15 bases between. This CDR3 region has 15 residues. Germline lookup yields CDR1 MNHNS and CDR2 SASEGT. The CDR3 here is CASSERQGSDEKLFF. CDR3 bases: TGTGCCAGCAGTGAAAGGCAGGGAAGTGACGAAAAACTGTTTTTT.

In this sample, this clonotype turned up a few times. The chain has TRBV5-1 and TRBJ1-2; 10 bases line up with TRBD1. V lost 0 bases and J lost 12; bases outside the gene matches: 5. This CDR3 contains 13 residues. Per germline, CDR1 SGHRS and CDR2 YFSETQ. CDR3 loop: CASSLVGQGLNTF. The CDR3 bases are TGCGCCAGCAGCTTGGTGGGACAGGGGCTTAACACCTTC. Full variable domain (outside the CDR3, taken from reference TRBV5-1 and TRBJ1-2): KAGVTQTPRYLIKTRGQQVTLSCSPISGHRSVSWYQQTPGQGLQFLFEYFSETQRNKGNFPGRFSGRQFSNSRSEMNVSTLELGDSALYLCASSLVGQGLNTFGSGTRLTVV.

The table lists this clonotype with many counts. The chain carries TRBV12-3 or TRBV12-4 and TRBJ2-1, with TRBD2 matching 13 bases. V lost 1 base, J lost 13 bases, and 10 bases stayed unmatched. This CDR3 region has 16 residues. The CDR3 region has the DNA TGTGCCAGCAGTTTAGGGGGTCGACTAGCGGGAGGTGTTCAGTTCTTC. This gives the protein CASSLGGRLAGGVQFF.

There are many counts of this clonotype. V gene TRBV30 combines with J gene TRBJ2-7, with 7 bases lining up with TRBD1. This CDR3 spans 14 amino acids. The V gene end was trimmed by 0 bases and the J gene end by 1 base; junction bases not matched to a gene: 3. Germline V gene sequence: CDR1 GTSNPN, CDR2 SVGIG (reference sequence). In nucleotides, the CDR3 is TGTGCCTGGAGTGTAGGGGGCGTTTCCTACGAGCAGTACTTC. Its protein product is CAWSVGGVSYEQYF. Combining the CDR3 with reference TRBV30 and TRBJ2-7 gives the whole variable domain SQTIHQWPATLVQPVGSPLSLECTVEGTSNPNLYWYRQAAGRGLQLLFYSVGIGQISSEVPQNLSASRPQDRQFILSSKKLLLSDSGFYLCAWSVGGVSYEQYFGPGTRLTVT.